This T cell receptor beta chain was sequenced for a study of Graves' ophthalmopathy and Graves' hyperthyroidism. Study-wide results and limits: Most clonotypes expanded in thyroid above 0.001 frequency were present in blood too. Sensitivity reached 70.59% and specificity about 78% when the model predicted ophthalmopathy progression.

Amplifying from RNA transcripts, the study obtained TCR beta CDR3 regions. After a first-round RT-PCR with HTBI primers, a second-round multiplex PCR was run. TCRdb reprocessed the multiplex PCR reads via MiXCR and lists one record per CDR3 protein. The data hold hundreds of thousands of distinct CDR3 sequences, with about 24% observed a single time. This CDR3 is 11 amino acids long. V lost 5 bases and J lost 2, with 7 bases in between. CDR1 and CDR2 (germline): DFQATT, SNEGSKA (reference sequence). Hyperthyroidism qualified as stable when ophthalmopathy did not develop within 18 months of follow-up. The table lists this clonotype with a few counts. Its specificity is not known.

The sequence derives from a woman aged 18-29 years with stable Graves' hyperthyroidism. Some clones in this sample may be carry-over from other donors' samples. The specimen was peripheral blood. The chain uses TRBV20-1 and TRBJ2-7; D uncertain. CDR3 in DNA: TGCAGTGCTGTTATTACCTACGAGCAGTACTTC. It translates to CSAVITYEQYF.